The source of this T cell receptor (beta chain) is a study of cytomegalovirus exposure and HLA in healthy donors. Germline CDR1 SGHTA, CDR2 FQGNSA. This CDR3 contains 17 residues. This clone was counted between two and nine times. No antigen is known for it. At one boundary the junction diverges from the germline segment, which might be a read error. Study findings and constraints: Likely technical artifact: a cluster of highly shared sequence variants. A later analysis linked a missense variant in DCLRE1C to the trimming of TCR beta V and J genes. Roughly uniform sequencing depth across donors was assumed, possibly incorrectly.

The PCR contained 60 Vbeta and 13 Jbeta primers. Profiling relied on immunoSEQ multiplex PCR, and the TCRdb table lists in-frame clones only, not all of them. The sample shows just over 150,000 clones, about three quarters of them seen only once. Sequences were obtained from PBMCs. This clonotype was sampled from a woman between 25 and 40 years old in good health and CMV-seronegative. V is TRBV7-2 and J is TRBJ2-5; weak D call: TRBD2 (7 bases). The DNA of the CDR3 is TGTGCCAGCAGCTTAGCGGCCGTGGCGGGGGCCCAAGGGACCCAGTACTTC. Encoded protein: CASSLAAVAGAQGTQYF. The whole variable domain, remainder taken from reference TRBV7-2 and TRBJ2-5, is GAGVSQSPSNKVTEKGKDVELRCDPISGHTALYWYRQSLGQGLEFLIYFQGNSAPDKSGLPSDRFSAERTGGSVSTLTIQRTQQEDSAVYLCASSLAAVAGAQGTQYFGPGTRLLVL.